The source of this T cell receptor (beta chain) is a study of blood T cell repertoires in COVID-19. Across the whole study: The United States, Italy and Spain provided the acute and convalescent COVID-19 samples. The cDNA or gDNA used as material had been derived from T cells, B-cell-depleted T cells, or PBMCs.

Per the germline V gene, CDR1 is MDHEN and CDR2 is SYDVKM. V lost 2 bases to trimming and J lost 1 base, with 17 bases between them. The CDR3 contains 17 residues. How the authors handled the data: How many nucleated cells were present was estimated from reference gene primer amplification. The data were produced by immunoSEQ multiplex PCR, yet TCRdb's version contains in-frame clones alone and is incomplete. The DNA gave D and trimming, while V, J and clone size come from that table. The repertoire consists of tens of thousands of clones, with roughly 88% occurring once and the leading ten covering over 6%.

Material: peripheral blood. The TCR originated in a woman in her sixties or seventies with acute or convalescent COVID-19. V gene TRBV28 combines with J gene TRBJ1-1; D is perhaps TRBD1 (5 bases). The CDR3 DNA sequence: TGTGCCAGCAGTTTAATGAGTGGCAGGGTTAGGAACACTGAAGCTTTCTTT. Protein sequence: CASSLMSGRVRNTEAFF.